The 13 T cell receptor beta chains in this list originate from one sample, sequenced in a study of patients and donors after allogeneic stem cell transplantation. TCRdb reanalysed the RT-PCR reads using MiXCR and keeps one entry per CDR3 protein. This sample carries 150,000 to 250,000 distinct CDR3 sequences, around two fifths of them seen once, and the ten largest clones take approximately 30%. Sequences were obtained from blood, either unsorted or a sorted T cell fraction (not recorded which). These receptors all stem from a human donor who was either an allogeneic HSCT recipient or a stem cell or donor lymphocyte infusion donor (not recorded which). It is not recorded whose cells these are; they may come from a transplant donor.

CDR3 region: CATSVDSYEQYF. For the CDR3, the DNA is TGTGCCACCAGTGTGGACTCCTACGAGCAGTACTTC. The rearrangement uses TRBV24-1 and TRBJ2-7, with unresolved D. Trimming cost V 5 bases and J 0 bases, with 4 bases left between them. Germline V gives CDR1 KGHDR, CDR2 SFDVKD. This CDR3 is built from 12 residues.

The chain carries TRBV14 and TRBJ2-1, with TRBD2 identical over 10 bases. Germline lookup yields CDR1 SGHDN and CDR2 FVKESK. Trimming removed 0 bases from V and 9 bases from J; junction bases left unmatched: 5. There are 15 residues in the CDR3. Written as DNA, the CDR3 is TGTGCCAGCAGCCAAGAGCTAGCGGGAGTCGGTGAGCAGTTCTTC. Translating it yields CASSQELAGVGEQFF.

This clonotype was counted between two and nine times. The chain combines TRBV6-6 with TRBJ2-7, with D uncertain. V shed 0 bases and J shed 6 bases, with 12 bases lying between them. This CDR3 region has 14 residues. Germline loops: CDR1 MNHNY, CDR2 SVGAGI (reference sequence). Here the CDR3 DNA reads TGTGCCAGCAGTTACTCCGACGGTCCCCCCGAGCAGTACTTC. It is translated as CASSYSDGPPEQYF.

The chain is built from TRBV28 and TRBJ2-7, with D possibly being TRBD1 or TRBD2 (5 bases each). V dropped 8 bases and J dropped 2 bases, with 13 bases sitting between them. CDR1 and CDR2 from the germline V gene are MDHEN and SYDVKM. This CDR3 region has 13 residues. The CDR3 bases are TGTGCCAGCCGGTTCCGGGACGCCTACGAGCAGTACTTC. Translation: CASRFRDAYEQYF.

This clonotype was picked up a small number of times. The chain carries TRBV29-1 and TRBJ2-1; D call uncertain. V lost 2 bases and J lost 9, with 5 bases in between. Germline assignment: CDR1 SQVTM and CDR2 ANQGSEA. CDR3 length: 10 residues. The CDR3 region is CSVEYTEQFF. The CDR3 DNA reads TGCAGCGTTGAATATACTGAGCAGTTCTTC.

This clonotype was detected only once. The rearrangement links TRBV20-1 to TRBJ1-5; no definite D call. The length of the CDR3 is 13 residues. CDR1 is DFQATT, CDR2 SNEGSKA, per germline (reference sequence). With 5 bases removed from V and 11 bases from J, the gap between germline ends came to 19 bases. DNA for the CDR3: TGCAGTGCTTGGGTACCCGCGGACTGGGCCCAGCATTTT. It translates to CSAWVPADWAQHF.

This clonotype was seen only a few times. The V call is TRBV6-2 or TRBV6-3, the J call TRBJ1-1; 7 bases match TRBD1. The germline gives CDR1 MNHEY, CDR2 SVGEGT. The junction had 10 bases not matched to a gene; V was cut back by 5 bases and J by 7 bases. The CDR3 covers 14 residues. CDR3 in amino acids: CASSQTGVWNEAFF. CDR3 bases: TGTGCCAGCAGTCAAACAGGGGTGTGGAATGAAGCTTTCTTT.

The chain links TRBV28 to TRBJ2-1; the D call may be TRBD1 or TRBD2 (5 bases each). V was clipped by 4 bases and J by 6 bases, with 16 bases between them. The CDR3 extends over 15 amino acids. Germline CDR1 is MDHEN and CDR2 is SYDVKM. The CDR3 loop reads CASSYPSARGNEQFF. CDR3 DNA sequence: TGTGCCAGCAGTTATCCTAGTGCGAGGGGCAATGAGCAGTTCTTC.

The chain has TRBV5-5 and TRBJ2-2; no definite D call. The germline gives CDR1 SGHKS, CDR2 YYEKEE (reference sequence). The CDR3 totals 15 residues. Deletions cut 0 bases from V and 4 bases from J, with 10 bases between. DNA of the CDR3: TGTGCCAGCAGCTTGGGTGTGGGATTCACCGGGGAGCTGTTTTTT. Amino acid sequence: CASSLGVGFTGELFF.

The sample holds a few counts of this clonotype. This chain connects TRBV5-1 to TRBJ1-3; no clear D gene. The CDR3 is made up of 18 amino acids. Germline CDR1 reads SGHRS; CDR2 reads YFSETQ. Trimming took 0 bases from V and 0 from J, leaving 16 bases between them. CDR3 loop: CASSLGTIVNYSGNTIYF. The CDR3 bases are TGCGCCAGCAGCTTGGGGACGATAGTCAATTACTCTGGAAACACCATATATTTT.

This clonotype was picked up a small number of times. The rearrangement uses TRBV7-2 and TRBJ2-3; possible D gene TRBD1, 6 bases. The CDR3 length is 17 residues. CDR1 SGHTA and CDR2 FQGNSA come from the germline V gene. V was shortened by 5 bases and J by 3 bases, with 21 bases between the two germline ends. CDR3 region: CASSATLQGHGTDTQYF. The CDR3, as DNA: TGTGCCAGCAGCGCGACACTACAGGGTCATGGAACAGATACGCAGTATTTT. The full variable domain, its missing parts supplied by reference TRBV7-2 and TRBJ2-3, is GAGVSQSPSNKVTEKGKDVELRCDPISGHTALYWYRQSLGQGLEFLIYFQGNSAPDKSGLPSDRFSAERTGGSVSTLTIQRTQQEDSAVYLCASSATLQGHGTDTQYFGPGTRLTVL.

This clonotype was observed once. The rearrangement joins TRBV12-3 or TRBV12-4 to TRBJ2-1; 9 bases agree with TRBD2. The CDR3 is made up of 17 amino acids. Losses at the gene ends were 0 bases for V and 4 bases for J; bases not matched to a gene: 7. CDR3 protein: CASSLAHGTSRYNEQFF. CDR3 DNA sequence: TGTGCCAGCAGTTTAGCGCACGGGACTAGCCGTTACAATGAGCAGTTCTTC.

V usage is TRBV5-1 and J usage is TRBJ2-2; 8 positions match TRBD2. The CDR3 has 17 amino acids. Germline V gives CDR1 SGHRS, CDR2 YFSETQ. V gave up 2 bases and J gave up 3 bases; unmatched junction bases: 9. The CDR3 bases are TGCGCCAGCAGCTTCCCCAAAGCGGGAGAGGACACCGGGGAGCTGTTTTTT. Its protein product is CASSFPKAGEDTGELFF.